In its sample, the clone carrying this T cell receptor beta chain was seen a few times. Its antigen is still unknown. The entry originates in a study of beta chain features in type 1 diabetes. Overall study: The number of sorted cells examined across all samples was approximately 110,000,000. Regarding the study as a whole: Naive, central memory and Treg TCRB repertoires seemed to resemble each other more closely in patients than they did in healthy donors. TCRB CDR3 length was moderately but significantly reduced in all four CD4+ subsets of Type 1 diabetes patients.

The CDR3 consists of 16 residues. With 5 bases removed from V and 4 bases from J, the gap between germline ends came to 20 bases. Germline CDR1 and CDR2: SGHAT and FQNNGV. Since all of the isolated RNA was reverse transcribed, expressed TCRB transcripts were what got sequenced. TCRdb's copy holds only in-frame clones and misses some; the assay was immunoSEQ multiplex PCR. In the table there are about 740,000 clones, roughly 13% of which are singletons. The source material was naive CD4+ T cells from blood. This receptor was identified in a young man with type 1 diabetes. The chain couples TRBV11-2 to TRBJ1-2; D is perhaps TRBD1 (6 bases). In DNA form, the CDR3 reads TGTGCCAGCAGCCCCCCTCAAACAGGGCTAGGCTATGGCTACACCTTC. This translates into CASSPPQTGLGYGYTF.